This TCR beta chain was profiled in a study of shared clonotypes between healthy human individuals. Background on the study: CD4 naive cells filled three plates per donor, CD4 memory three, CD8 naive two and CD8 memory one. Broader study findings: A handful of donors held around 5% of naive CD4 clonotypes in common.

Comments on this clone: Its cognate antigen is unknown.

Profiled with immunoSEQ multiplex PCR; TCRdb holds only in-frame clones, not every one. The repertoire holds 950,000 to 1,100,000 clones, with roughly 75% as singletons. Sequencing was carried out using memory CD4+ T cells sorted from blood. Documented subset: CD45RA-negative fraction. The receptor was derived from a man younger than 35 in good health.

CDR3 sequence: CASSLDSGSAYNEQFF. The CDR3 DNA follows: TGTGCCAGCAGCTTGGATAGCGGGAGCGCCTACAATGAGCAGTTCTTC. This rearrangement joins TRBV7-2 to TRBJ2-1, with 9 nucleotides matching TRBD2. Germline CDR1 is SGHTA and CDR2 is FQGNSA. V lost 3 bases to trimming and J lost 2 bases; unmatched junction nucleotides: 5. The CDR3 consists of 16 residues.